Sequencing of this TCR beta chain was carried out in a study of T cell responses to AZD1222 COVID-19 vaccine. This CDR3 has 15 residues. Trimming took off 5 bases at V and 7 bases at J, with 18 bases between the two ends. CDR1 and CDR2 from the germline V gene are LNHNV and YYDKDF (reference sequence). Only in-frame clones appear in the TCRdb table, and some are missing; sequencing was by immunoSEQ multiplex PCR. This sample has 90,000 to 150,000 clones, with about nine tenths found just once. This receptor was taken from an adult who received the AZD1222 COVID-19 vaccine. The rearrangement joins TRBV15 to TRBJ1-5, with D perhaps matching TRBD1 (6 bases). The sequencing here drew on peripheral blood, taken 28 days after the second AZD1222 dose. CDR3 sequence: CATSQNMQGRQPQHF. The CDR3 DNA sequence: TGTGCCACCAGCCAGAATATGCAGGGGAGACAGCCCCAGCATTTT.